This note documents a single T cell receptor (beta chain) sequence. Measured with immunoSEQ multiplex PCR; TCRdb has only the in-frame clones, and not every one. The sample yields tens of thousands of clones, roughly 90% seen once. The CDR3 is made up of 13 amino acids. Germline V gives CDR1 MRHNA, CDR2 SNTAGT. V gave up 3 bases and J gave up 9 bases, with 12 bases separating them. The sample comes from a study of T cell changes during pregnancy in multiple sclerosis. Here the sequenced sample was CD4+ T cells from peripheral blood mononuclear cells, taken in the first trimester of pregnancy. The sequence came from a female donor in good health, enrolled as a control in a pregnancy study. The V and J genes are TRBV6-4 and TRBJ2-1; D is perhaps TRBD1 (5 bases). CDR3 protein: CASSEGDRGEQFF. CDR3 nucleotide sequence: TGTGCCAGCAGTGAGGGTGACAGAGGTGAGCAGTTCTTC.